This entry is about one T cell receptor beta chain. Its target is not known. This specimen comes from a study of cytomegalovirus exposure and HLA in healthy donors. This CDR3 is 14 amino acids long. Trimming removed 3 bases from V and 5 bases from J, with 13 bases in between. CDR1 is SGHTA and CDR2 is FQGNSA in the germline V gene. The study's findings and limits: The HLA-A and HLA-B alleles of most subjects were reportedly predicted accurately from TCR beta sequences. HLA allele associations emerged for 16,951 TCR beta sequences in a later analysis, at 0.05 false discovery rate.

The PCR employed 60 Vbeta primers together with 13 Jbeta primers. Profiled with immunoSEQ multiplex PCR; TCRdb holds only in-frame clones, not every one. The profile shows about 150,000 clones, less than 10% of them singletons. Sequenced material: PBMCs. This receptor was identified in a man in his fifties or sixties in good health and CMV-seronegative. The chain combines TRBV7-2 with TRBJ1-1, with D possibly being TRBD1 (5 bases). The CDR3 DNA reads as TGTGCCAGCAGCTTGGGACGGGGGGGAACTGAAGCTTTCTTT. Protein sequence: CASSLGRGGTEAFF. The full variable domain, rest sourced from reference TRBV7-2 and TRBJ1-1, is GAGVSQSPSNKVTEKGKDVELRCDPISGHTALYWYRQSLGQGLEFLIYFQGNSAPDKSGLPSDRFSAERTGGSVSTLTIQRTQQEDSAVYLCASSLGRGGTEAFFGQGTRLTVV.